The source of this T cell receptor (beta chain) is a study of cytomegalovirus exposure and HLA in healthy donors. Only a few counts were recorded for this clone. The trim removed 6 bases at V and 7 bases at J, leaving 11 bases unmatched. CDR1 and CDR2 (germline): SNHLY, FYNNEI. CDR3 length: 15 residues. Primers for the PCR totalled 60 Vbeta and 13 Jbeta. TCRdb's copy holds only in-frame clones and misses some; the assay was immunoSEQ multiplex PCR. The profile shows around 64,000 clones, about 81% of them singletons. Sequencing was carried out using PBMCs. The chain links TRBV2 to TRBJ2-3, with 9 bases matching TRBD1. The receptor was isolated from a man aged 25-45 years in good health and CMV-seropositive. The CDR3 DNA follows: TGTGCCAGCAGAGACAGGGGGGAAAGACTTAATACGCAGTATTTT. It codes for CASRDRGERLNTQYF.